This T cell receptor (beta chain) was captured in a study of CD8+CD57+ T cells in acquired aplastic anemia. Study at large: Approximately 9.9 million reads, on average, were obtained for CD4+ cells from healthy donors.

CDR3 and TCR beta VDJ profiling relied on genomic DNA as the template. TCRdb itself ran the reads through MiXCR, one entry per CDR3 protein. The table shows more than 150,000 distinct CDR3 sequences, with 35% to 50% occurring only once. Worth noting for this clonotype: Antigen specificity is unknown.

The V and J ends lost 5 bases and 1 base respectively, with 5 bases between them. The germline V gene encodes CDR1 SQVTM and CDR2 ANQGSEA. The CDR3 has 11 residues. Whole-study findings and limits: The number of CD8+ CDR3 sequences shared by patients and controls was twenty-nine.

The TCR sequence derives from a human donor in good health. Sequenced material: sorted CD4+, CD8+, or CD8+CD57+ T cells (not recorded which) from PBMCs. The chain employs TRBV29-1 and TRBJ1-1; unclear D gene. In DNA form, the CDR3 reads TGCAGCGTTCCGAAGAACACTGAAGCTTTCTTT. The encoded protein is CSVPKNTEAFF.